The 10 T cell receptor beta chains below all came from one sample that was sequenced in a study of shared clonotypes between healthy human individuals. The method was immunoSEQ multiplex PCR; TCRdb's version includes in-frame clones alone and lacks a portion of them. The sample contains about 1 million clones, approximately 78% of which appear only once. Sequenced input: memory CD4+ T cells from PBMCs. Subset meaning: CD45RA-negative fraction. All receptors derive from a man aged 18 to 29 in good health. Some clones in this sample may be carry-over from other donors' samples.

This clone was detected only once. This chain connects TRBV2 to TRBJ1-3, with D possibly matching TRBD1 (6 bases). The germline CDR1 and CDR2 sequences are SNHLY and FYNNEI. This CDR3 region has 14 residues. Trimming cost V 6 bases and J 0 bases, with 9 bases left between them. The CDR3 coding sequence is TGTGCCAGCAGGCTGACAGGCTCTGGAAACACCATATATTTT. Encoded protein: CASRLTGSGNTIYF.

CDR3 in amino acids: CASSLELSPNQPQHF. The CDR3 DNA reads TGTGCCAGCAGCTTGGAACTGAGCCCCAATCAGCCCCAGCATTTT. The chain carries TRBV5-5 and TRBJ1-5; D is undetermined. Germline V CDR1 and CDR2: SGHKS, YYEKEE (reference sequence). The germline V and J ends were trimmed by 0 bases and 3 bases, with 10 bases remaining between them. The CDR3 is 15 amino acids.

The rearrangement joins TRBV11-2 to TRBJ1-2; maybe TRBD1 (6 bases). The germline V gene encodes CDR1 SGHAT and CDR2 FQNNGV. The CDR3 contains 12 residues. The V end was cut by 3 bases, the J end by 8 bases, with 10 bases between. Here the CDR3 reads CASSLGGGGYTF. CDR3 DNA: TGTGCCAGCAGCTTGGGGGGCGGCGGCTACACCTTC. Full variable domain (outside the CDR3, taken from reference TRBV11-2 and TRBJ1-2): EAGVAQSPRYKIIEKRQSVAFWCNPISGHATLYWYQQILGQGPKLLIQFQNNGVVDDSQLPKDRFSAERLKGVDSTLKIQPAKLEDSAVYLCASSLGGGGYTFGSGTRLTVV.

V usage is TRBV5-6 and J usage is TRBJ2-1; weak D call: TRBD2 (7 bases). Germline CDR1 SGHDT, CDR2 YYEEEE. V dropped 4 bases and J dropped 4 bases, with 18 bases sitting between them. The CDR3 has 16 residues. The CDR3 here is CASSPGGVLYYNEQFF. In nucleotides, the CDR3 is TGTGCCAGCAGCCCGGGGGGCGTACTTTATTACAATGAGCAGTTCTTC.

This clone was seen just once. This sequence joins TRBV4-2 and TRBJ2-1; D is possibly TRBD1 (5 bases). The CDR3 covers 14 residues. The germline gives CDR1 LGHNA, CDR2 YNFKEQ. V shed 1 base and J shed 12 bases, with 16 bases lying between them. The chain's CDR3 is CASSQGGEPRVQFF. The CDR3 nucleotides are TGTGCCAGCAGCCAAGGGGGCGAGCCCCGGGTGCAGTTCTTC.

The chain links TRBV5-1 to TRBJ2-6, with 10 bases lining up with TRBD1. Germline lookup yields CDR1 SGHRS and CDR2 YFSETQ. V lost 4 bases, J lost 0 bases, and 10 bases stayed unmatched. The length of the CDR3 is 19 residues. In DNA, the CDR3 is TGCGCCAGCAGCAGAACCGGGACAGGGGCGGCCTCTGGGGCCAACGTCCTGACTTTC. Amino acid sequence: CASSRTGTGAASGANVLTF.

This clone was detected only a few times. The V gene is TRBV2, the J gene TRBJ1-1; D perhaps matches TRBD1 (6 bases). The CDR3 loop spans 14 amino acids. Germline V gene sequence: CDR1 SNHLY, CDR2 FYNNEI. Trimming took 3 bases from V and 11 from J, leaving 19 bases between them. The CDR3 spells CASSDRDTGIRAFF. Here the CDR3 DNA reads TGTGCCAGCAGTGACCGGGACACGGGGATAAGGGCTTTCTTT.

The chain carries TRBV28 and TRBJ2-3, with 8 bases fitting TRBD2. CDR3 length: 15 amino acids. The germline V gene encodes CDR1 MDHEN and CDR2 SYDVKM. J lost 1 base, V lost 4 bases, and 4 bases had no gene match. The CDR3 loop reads CASSSPAGGTDTQYF. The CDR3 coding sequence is TGTGCCAGCAGTTCACCAGCGGGAGGCACAGATACGCAGTATTTT.

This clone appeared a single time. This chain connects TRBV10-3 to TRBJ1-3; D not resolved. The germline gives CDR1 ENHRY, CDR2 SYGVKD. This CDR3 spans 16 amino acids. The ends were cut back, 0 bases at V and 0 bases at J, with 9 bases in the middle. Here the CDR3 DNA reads TGTGCCATCAGTGAGTCCGGCCCCAGCTCTGGAAACACCATATATTTT. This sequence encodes CAISESGPSSGNTIYF.

This chain's CDR3 is CASSPRTGNKETQYF. The CDR3 region has the DNA TGTGCCAGCAGCCCAAGGACAGGGAATAAAGAGACCCAGTACTTC. The chain recombines TRBV5-4 with TRBJ2-5; 8 bases fit TRBD1. With V trimmed by 4 bases and J by 3 bases, 8 bases remained unmatched. The germline CDR1 and CDR2 sequences are SGHNT and YYREEE (reference sequence). The CDR3 length is 15 residues.